The clone carrying this TCR beta chain was seen once. Antigen: not known. The record originates from a study of shared clonotypes between healthy human individuals. Across the study: The donors, two women and a few men, were aged 18 to 49.

This CDR3 is 14 amino acids long. V shed 5 bases and J shed 4 bases, with 15 bases lying between them. Germline loops: CDR1 LNHNV, CDR2 YYDKDF (reference sequence). In the original analysis: For the immunoSEQ data, sequences were junction-only without quality scores, so filtering differed. Assay: immunoSEQ multiplex PCR; the TCRdb copy retains only in-frame clones and omits some. V, J and clone size were drawn from that table, and D and trimming were deduced from the DNA. The sample lists 2 million to 2.5 million clones, 85% to 95% occurring once. Study-wide results and caveats: Despite large depth, sorted-subset datasets appeared incompletely sequenced.

The chain combines TRBV15 with TRBJ2-7; D not resolved. The sequencing input was naive CD4+ T cells from PBMCs. The subset: CD45RA+ positively selected. This TCR was recovered from a man aged 18-30 years in good health. Some clones in this sample may be carry-over from other donors' samples. In DNA form, the CDR3 reads TGTGCCACCAGCCCGCTCTTGGATGCATACGAGCAGTACTTC. This codes for CATSPLLDAYEQYF. Based on the CDR3 plus reference TRBV15 and TRBJ2-7, the full variable domain is DAMVIQNPRYQVTQFGKPVTLSCSQTLNHNVMYWYQQKSSQAPKLLFHYYDKDFNNEADTPDNFQSRRPNTSFCFLDIRSPGLGDTAMYLCATSPLLDAYEQYFGPGTRLTVT.